These T cell receptor beta chains were read from a single sample in a study of CD39 and CD103 CD8 tumor-infiltrating T cells. Generated by immunoSEQ multiplex PCR, the TCRdb table keeps only in-frame clones and is missing some. The sample contains approximately 17,000 clones, 90% to 95% of which appear only once. The sample taken for sequencing was CD8+ T cells sorted from blood. These receptors all come from a human donor with head and neck squamous cell carcinoma. Each CDR3 is given with its conserved first and last residue. The D gene is left open where the match is weak.

CDR3: CASSLTPVGETQYF
D: -
V: TRBV7-9
J: TRBJ2-5

CDR3: CASSLLDRMTTEAFF
D: TRBD1
V: TRBV7-6
J: TRBJ1-1

CDR3: CASRGNEQYF
D: -
V: TRBV27
J: TRBJ2-7

CDR3: CASSQSTGSGSPLHF
D: -
V: TRBV4-1
J: TRBJ1-6

CDR3: CASSPGQDTRHEQFF
D: -
V: TRBV18
J: TRBJ2-1

CDR3: CSAVGWSAEQYF
D: -
V: TRBV29-1
J: TRBJ2-7

CDR3: CASTPGQGGQPQHF
D: TRBD1
V: TRBV2
J: TRBJ1-5

CDR3: CASSSPGKGRSCNQPQHF
D: -
V: TRBV5-1
J: TRBJ1-5

CDR3: CASSYNRGHYEQYF
D: TRBD1
V: TRBV6-5
J: TRBJ2-7

CDR3: CASSHAAHPGAYEQYF
D: -
V: TRBV6-6
J: TRBJ2-7

CDR3: CASSGTDSFPAYEQYF
D: -
V: TRBV7-9
J: TRBJ2-7

CDR3: CASSQAPRVTAEAFF
D: -
V: TRBV28
J: TRBJ1-1

CDR3: CASTPTKTALNTGELFF
D: -
V: TRBV7-6
J: TRBJ2-2

CDR3: CAWSAPGQGDYGYTF
D: TRBD1
V: TRBV30
J: TRBJ1-2

CDR3: CASSFLRNQETQYF
D: -
V: TRBV5-1
J: TRBJ2-5

CDR3: CASSLGGPHQPQHF
D: -
V: TRBV27
J: TRBJ1-5

CDR3: CASSPTTGGNLREQYF
D: TRBD1
V: TRBV7-9
J: TRBJ2-7

CDR3: CSAGGQGRTEAFF
D: TRBD1
V: TRBV29-1
J: TRBJ1-1

CDR3: CASRSGVTEAFF
D: -
V: TRBV6-5
J: TRBJ1-1

CDR3: CASTSNRRDTQYF
D: -
V: TRBV13
J: TRBJ2-3

CDR3: CASWGLENEQFF
D: TRBD2
V: TRBV25-1
J: TRBJ2-1

CDR3: CASSGRDSGGAYNEQFF
D: TRBD2
V: TRBV9
J: TRBJ2-1

CDR3: CASSPRTVDTEAFF
D: -
V: TRBV2
J: TRBJ1-1

CDR3: CASSGAGGLVTTRRYF
D: TRBD2
V: TRBV6-1
J: TRBJ2-3

CDR3: CASSLEDSKKHF
D: -
V: TRBV7-9
J: TRBJ1-5

CDR3: CASSQGVTGSYNSPLHF
D: -
V: TRBV4-1
J: TRBJ1-6

CDR3: CASSTRDRPLNGYTF
D: TRBD1
V: TRBV28
J: TRBJ1-2

CDR3: CASSLDWDRSTDTQYF
D: TRBD1
V: TRBV7-3
J: TRBJ2-3

CDR3: CASSYSSGSGNEQFF
D: -
V: TRBV6-5
J: TRBJ2-1

CDR3: CASSLAGTTQETQYF
D: TRBD2
V: TRBV7-2
J: TRBJ2-5

CDR3: CASVVGDGTEAFF
D: -
V: TRBV10-2
J: TRBJ1-1

CDR3: CSVLVGGLREADTQYF
D: -
V: TRBV29-1
J: TRBJ2-3

CDR3: CASSFGTMNTEAFF
D: -
V: TRBV5-1
J: TRBJ1-1

CDR3: CASSDPGRTEAFF
D: -
V: TRBV19
J: TRBJ1-1

CDR3: CASRDWTGPETQYF
D: TRBD1
V: TRBV5-6
J: TRBJ2-5

CDR3: CASSHPGGPYNEQFF
D: TRBD1
V: TRBV28
J: TRBJ2-1

CDR3: CASSLGLGAGETQYF
D: -
V: TRBV5-1
J: TRBJ2-5

CDR3: CASSEAGGLNIQYF
D: TRBD2
V: TRBV19
J: TRBJ2-4

CDR3: CASSLSALRHLERDGLSHYEQYF
D: -
V: TRBV28
J: TRBJ2-7

CDR3: CASSDTGSGANVLTF
D: -
V: TRBV6-4
J: TRBJ2-6

CDR3: CASSVETGAAEAFF
D: -
V: TRBV9
J: TRBJ1-1

CDR3: CVSSLWQGNSPLHF
D: -
V: TRBV28
J: TRBJ1-6

CDR3: CASSSKGQGQAFF
D: TRBD1
V: TRBV27
J: TRBJ1-1

CDR3: CSAPSNGEAFF
D: -
V: TRBV29-1
J: TRBJ1-1

CDR3: CASSGPGLKSSYEQYF
D: -
V: TRBV6-4
J: TRBJ2-7